This T cell receptor beta chain comes out of a study of T cell responses to AZD1222 COVID-19 vaccine. Across the study: Pooling covered second doses at about 4 or about 12 weeks.

Comment on this clone: As yet, its antigen is unknown.

The study's findings and limits: Along spike, vaccine-associated CD4 TCRs were found throughout, with dominance at 160-218 and 743-854. Once two AZD1222 doses were given, Spike-specific TCR breadth and depth went up.

The assay was immunoSEQ multiplex PCR, and TCRdb's table has in-frame clones only and misses some. The repertoire holds 90,000 to 110,000 clones, about nine tenths seen once, with 7% to 9% in the top ten. Germline V gene data show CDR1 as MNHEY and CDR2 as SVGAGI. V gave up 6 bases and J gave up 5 bases, with 16 bases separating them. The CDR3 is 14 amino acids. The sample was peripheral blood, taken on day 0 of AZD1222 vaccination. The receptor comes from an adult in good health. V is TRBV6-5 and J is TRBJ1-2; D is possibly TRBD1 (6 bases). The CDR3 loop is CASSPVAGVYGYTF. Here the CDR3 DNA reads TGTGCCAGCAGCCCCGTGGCAGGGGTTTATGGCTACACCTTC.